Listed below are T cell receptor beta chains from one sample, sequenced in a study of technical replicates of blood from a handful of donors. Assay used: immunoSEQ multiplex PCR; TCRdb lists only in-frame clones, some missing. The sample consists of some 54,000 clones, around 93% of them appearing once. Input material: PBMCs. The receptors come from a human donor in good health. Some clones in this sample may be carry-over from other donors' samples. Each CDR3 is given with its conserved first and last residue. The D gene is left open where the match is weak. Rows give clone size only sometimes, using once, few, many, or a class for an expanded clone.

clone size	D gene	V gene	CDR3 length	J gene	CDR3 DNA	CDR3 protein
.	TRBD1	TRBV9	16	TRBJ2-3	TGTGCCAGCAGCGTGACGACAGGGGGCCTTTCAGATACGCAGTATTTT	CASSVTTGGLSDTQYF
.	TRBD1	TRBV18	14	TRBJ1-1	TGTGCCAGCTCATCGACAGGGGTGAACACTGAAGCTTTCTTT	CASSSTGVNTEAFF
.	.	TRBV2	16	TRBJ2-3	TGTGCCAGCACCCCAAGTCGGAGGAAAGGCACAGATACGCAGTATTTT	CASTPSRRKGTDTQYF
.	.	TRBV29-1	13	TRBJ2-7	TGCAGCGGTCAAAGGGACATAACCTACGAGCAGTACTTC	CSGQRDITYEQYF
.	TRBD2	TRBV27	15	TRBJ2-5	TGTGCCAGCAGTCACACTGGAGCGGGGGAAGAGACCCAGTACTTC	CASSHTGAGEETQYF
.	.	TRBV4-3	15	TRBJ1-1	TGCGCCAGCAGCCAAGATCCAGGCGTGAACACTGAAGCTTTCTTT	CASSQDPGVNTEAFF
.	.	TRBV5-1	16	TRBJ2-1	TGCGCCAGCAGCGGTAGGCCCGGCGGGGTCACCAATGAGCAGTTCTTC	CASSGRPGGVTNEQFF
few	.	TRBV6-5	15	TRBJ1-1	TGTGCCAGCAGTTACAGAGGACTAATGAACACTGAAGCTTTCTTT	CASSYRGLMNTEAFF
.	.	TRBV7-9	14	TRBJ2-1	TGTGCCAGCAGCCCTAGCGCCGGGAACAATGAGCAGTTCTTC	CASSPSAGNNEQFF
.	.	TRBV7-7	13	TRBJ2-1	TGTGCCAGCAGCTTATCCCGGGACTCTGACCAGTTCTTC	CASSLSRDSDQFF
few	TRBD1	TRBV18	16	TRBJ1-1	TGTGCCAGCTCACCCAAGGGACAGGGGTCGAACACTGAAGCTTTCTTT	CASSPKGQGSNTEAFF
.	TRBD2	TRBV27	15	TRBJ2-3	TGTGCCAGCAGTTCGACTAGCGGGGTTAGAGATACGCAGTATTTT	CASSSTSGVRDTQYF
.	.	TRBV20-1	11	TRBJ1-1	TGCAGTGCCCCCAAGGGGTCCGAAGCTTTCTTT	CSAPKGSEAFF